The sequence of this T cell receptor (beta chain) was determined in a study of blood T cell repertoires in COVID-19. Data came from immunoSEQ multiplex PCR; TCRdb stores just in-frame clones and leaves some out. The sample lists about 180,000 clones; roughly 80% were seen once. CDR3 length: 14 amino acids. Sequencing input: peripheral blood. This clonotype originated in a woman between 70 and 85 years old with acute or convalescent COVID-19. The V call is TRBV21-1, the J call TRBJ1-4; TRBD1 is taken as the D call from the table, unchecked against the DNA. TRBV21-1 is a pseudogene segment. The CDR3 region has the DNA TGTGCCAGCTGCTTGACAGGGGTTAAGGAAAAACTGTTTTTT. It translates to CASCLTGVKEKLFF.